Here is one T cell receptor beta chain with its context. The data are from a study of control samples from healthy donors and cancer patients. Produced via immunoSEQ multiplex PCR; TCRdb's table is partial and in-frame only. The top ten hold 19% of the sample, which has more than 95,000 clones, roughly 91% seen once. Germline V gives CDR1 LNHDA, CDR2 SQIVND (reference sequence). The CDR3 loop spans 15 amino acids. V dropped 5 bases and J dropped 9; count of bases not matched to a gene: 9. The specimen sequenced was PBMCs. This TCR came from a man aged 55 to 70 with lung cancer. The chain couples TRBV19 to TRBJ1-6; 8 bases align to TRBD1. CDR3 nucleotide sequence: TGTGCCAGTAGTGCAAGGACAGGGAGGGGTTCACCCCTCCACTTT. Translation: CASSARTGRGSPLHF.